This T cell receptor beta chain was captured in a study of T-cell reconstitution after alpha-beta-depleted transplantation in children. This sample's TCRbeta library carried unique molecular identifier barcodes. TCRdb passed the PCR reads through MiXCR, listing each CDR3 protein once. The sample includes about 640,000 distinct CDR3 sequences, 16% seen only once; the top ten take approximately 1%. This clonotype came up a few times. Sample: PBMCs from the stem cell graft donor, taken from the stem cell graft. The TCR comes from a human donor who donated a stem cell graft to a child with acute myeloid leukemia.

This chain's CDR3 is CASSQGQPQHF. As DNA, the CDR3 is TGTGCCAGCAGCCAGGGTCAGCCCCAGCATTTT. This chain joins TRBV7-2 and TRBJ1-5, with D perhaps matching TRBD1 (5 bases). Germline values: CDR1 SGHTA, CDR2 FQGNSA. V was shortened by 5 bases and J by 6 bases, with 5 bases between the two germline ends. The CDR3 is 11 residues long. The full variable domain, completed using reference TRBV7-2 and TRBJ1-5, is GAGVSQSPSNKVTEKGKDVELRCDPISGHTALYWYRQSLGQGLEFLIYFQGNSAPDKSGLPSDRFSAERTGGSVSTLTIQRTQQEDSAVYLCASSQGQPQHFGDGTRLSIL.